Sequencing of this T cell receptor (beta chain) was carried out in a study of blood T cell repertoires in COVID-19. Study summary: Italy, Spain and the United States were the sources of the convalescent and acute COVID-19 samples. The cDNA or gDNA used as material had been derived from T cells, B-cell-depleted T cells, or PBMCs.

This clone was counted a few times. Study processing details: Reference gene primer amplification gave nucleated cell count estimates. Sequenced by immunoSEQ multiplex PCR; TCRdb stores in-frame clones only, minus some. From that table come the V and J calls and clone size; the DNA was used to work out D and trimming. This table holds tens of thousands of clones, roughly 80% found once. This CDR3 spans 13 amino acids. The germline V gene encodes CDR1 SNHLY and CDR2 FYNNEI. J gave up 7 bases and V 6 bases, and 6 bases lay outside the gene matches. This sequence was found in a man aged 65 to 85 with acute or convalescent COVID-19. Sequences were obtained from peripheral blood. The gene calls are TRBV2 and TRBJ1-5, with 7 bases lining up with TRBD1. CDR3 loop: CASRGTVLQPQHF. Written as DNA, the CDR3 is TGTGCCAGCAGAGGGACAGTCTTACAGCCCCAGCATTTT.